Given below is one TCR beta chain in context. As to treatment: randomized to nivolumab then ipilimumab (arm A) or the reverse (arm B). These data belong to a study of sequential checkpoint blockade in melanoma. Study as a whole: First-line arms were nivolumab then ipilimumab, or the reverse, randomized 1:1.

The assay was immunoSEQ multiplex PCR, and TCRdb's table has in-frame clones only and misses some. Of some 6,900 clones listed, about four fifths are singletons. CDR1 is SGDLS, CDR2 YYNGEE, per germline. V trimming: 3 bases; J trimming: 7 bases; junction bases outside the gene matches: 7. The CDR3 contains 15 residues. This clonotype originated in a human donor with melanoma. This specimen consisted of CD8+ T cells sorted from blood (inferred from file names), obtained from a patient given nivolumab and ipilimumab in sequence. The chain employs TRBV9 and TRBJ2-2; 9 bases align to TRBD1. For the CDR3, the DNA is TGTGCCAGCAGCGCGGGACAGGGAGCGGGCGGGGAGCTGTTTTTT. Translating it yields CASSAGQGAGGELFF.